Below, 5 T cell receptor beta chains from the same sample are listed, as sequenced in a study of blood T cells in healthy people across ages. The authors ran a second PCR of about 6 to 12 cycles using a sample-barcoded 5' primer and a J-beta primer mix. TCRdb called the 5' RACE reads again in MiXCR, with one record for every CDR3 protein. The data show roughly 1,300,000 distinct CDR3 sequences, approximately 59% seen once. The sequencing sample was made of blood. The receptor source for this set is a man younger than 30 in good health.

In its sample, this clonotype was seen once. The rearrangement links TRBV27 to TRBJ2-2; 7 bases fit TRBD2. Germline V gene data show CDR1 as MNHEY and CDR2 as SMNVEV (reference sequence). The CDR3 covers 13 residues. The ends lost 4 bases at V and 7 bases at J; junction bases unmatched: 3. CDR3 in DNA: TGTGCCAGCAGTTACGCGGGGGTCGGGGAGCTGTTTTTT. This codes for CASSYAGVGELFF.

V gene TRBV4-3 combines with J gene TRBJ2-7; perhaps D is TRBD1 or TRBD2 (6 bases each). The CDR3 consists of 15 residues. The V end lost 3 bases, the J end lost 6 bases, and 18 bases lay between the germline ends. CDR1 and CDR2 (germline): LGHNA, YSLEER. CDR3 coding DNA: TGCGCCAGCAGCCATGGGCGGGACAACTACGTCGAGCAGTACTTC. Its translation is CASSHGRDNYVEQYF.

This clonotype was recorded only once. The chain carries TRBV7-9 and TRBJ1-3; D is uncertain. V lost 4 bases, J lost 0 bases, and 13 bases lay in between. CDR3 length: 16 residues. In germline, CDR1 is SEHNR, CDR2 FQNEAQ (reference sequence). The CDR3 region has the DNA TGTGCCAGCAGCTCGAGTCGCCCGGACTCTGGAAACACCATATATTTT. This gives the protein CASSSSRPDSGNTIYF.

This chain connects TRBV11-2 to TRBJ2-5; D gene uncertain. CDR3 length: 16 amino acids. Germline CDR1 is SGHAT and CDR2 is FQNNGV. V dropped 3 bases and J dropped 1 base, with 15 bases sitting between them. CDR3 in DNA: TGTGCCAGCAGCTTGTTTTTTCTCGGAACCCAAGAGACCCAGTACTTC. Encoded protein: CASSLFFLGTQETQYF.

In its sample, this clonotype was seen a few times. V usage is TRBV4-2 and J usage is TRBJ2-7, with 11 nucleotides matching TRBD2. The CDR3 loop spans 19 amino acids. Germline lookup yields CDR1 LGHNA and CDR2 YNFKEQ. Trimming took 0 bases from V and 0 from J; bases not matched to a gene: 10. Here the CDR3 reads CASSQDPVGLADLSYEQYF. CDR3 DNA sequence: TGTGCCAGCAGCCAAGATCCTGTGGGACTAGCGGACCTCTCCTACGAGCAGTACTTC.